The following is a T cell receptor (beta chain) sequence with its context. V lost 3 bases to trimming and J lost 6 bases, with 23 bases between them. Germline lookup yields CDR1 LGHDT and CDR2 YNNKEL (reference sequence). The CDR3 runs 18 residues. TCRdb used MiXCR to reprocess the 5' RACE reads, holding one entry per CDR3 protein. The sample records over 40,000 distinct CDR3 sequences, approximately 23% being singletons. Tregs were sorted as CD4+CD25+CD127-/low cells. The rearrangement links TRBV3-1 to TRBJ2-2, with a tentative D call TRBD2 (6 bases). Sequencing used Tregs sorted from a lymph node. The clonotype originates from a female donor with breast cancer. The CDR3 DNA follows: TGTGCCAGCAGCCATCCCCGGGACCGAAAGGGGAGGTCCGGGGAGCTGTTTTTT. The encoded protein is CASSHPRDRKGRSGELFF.